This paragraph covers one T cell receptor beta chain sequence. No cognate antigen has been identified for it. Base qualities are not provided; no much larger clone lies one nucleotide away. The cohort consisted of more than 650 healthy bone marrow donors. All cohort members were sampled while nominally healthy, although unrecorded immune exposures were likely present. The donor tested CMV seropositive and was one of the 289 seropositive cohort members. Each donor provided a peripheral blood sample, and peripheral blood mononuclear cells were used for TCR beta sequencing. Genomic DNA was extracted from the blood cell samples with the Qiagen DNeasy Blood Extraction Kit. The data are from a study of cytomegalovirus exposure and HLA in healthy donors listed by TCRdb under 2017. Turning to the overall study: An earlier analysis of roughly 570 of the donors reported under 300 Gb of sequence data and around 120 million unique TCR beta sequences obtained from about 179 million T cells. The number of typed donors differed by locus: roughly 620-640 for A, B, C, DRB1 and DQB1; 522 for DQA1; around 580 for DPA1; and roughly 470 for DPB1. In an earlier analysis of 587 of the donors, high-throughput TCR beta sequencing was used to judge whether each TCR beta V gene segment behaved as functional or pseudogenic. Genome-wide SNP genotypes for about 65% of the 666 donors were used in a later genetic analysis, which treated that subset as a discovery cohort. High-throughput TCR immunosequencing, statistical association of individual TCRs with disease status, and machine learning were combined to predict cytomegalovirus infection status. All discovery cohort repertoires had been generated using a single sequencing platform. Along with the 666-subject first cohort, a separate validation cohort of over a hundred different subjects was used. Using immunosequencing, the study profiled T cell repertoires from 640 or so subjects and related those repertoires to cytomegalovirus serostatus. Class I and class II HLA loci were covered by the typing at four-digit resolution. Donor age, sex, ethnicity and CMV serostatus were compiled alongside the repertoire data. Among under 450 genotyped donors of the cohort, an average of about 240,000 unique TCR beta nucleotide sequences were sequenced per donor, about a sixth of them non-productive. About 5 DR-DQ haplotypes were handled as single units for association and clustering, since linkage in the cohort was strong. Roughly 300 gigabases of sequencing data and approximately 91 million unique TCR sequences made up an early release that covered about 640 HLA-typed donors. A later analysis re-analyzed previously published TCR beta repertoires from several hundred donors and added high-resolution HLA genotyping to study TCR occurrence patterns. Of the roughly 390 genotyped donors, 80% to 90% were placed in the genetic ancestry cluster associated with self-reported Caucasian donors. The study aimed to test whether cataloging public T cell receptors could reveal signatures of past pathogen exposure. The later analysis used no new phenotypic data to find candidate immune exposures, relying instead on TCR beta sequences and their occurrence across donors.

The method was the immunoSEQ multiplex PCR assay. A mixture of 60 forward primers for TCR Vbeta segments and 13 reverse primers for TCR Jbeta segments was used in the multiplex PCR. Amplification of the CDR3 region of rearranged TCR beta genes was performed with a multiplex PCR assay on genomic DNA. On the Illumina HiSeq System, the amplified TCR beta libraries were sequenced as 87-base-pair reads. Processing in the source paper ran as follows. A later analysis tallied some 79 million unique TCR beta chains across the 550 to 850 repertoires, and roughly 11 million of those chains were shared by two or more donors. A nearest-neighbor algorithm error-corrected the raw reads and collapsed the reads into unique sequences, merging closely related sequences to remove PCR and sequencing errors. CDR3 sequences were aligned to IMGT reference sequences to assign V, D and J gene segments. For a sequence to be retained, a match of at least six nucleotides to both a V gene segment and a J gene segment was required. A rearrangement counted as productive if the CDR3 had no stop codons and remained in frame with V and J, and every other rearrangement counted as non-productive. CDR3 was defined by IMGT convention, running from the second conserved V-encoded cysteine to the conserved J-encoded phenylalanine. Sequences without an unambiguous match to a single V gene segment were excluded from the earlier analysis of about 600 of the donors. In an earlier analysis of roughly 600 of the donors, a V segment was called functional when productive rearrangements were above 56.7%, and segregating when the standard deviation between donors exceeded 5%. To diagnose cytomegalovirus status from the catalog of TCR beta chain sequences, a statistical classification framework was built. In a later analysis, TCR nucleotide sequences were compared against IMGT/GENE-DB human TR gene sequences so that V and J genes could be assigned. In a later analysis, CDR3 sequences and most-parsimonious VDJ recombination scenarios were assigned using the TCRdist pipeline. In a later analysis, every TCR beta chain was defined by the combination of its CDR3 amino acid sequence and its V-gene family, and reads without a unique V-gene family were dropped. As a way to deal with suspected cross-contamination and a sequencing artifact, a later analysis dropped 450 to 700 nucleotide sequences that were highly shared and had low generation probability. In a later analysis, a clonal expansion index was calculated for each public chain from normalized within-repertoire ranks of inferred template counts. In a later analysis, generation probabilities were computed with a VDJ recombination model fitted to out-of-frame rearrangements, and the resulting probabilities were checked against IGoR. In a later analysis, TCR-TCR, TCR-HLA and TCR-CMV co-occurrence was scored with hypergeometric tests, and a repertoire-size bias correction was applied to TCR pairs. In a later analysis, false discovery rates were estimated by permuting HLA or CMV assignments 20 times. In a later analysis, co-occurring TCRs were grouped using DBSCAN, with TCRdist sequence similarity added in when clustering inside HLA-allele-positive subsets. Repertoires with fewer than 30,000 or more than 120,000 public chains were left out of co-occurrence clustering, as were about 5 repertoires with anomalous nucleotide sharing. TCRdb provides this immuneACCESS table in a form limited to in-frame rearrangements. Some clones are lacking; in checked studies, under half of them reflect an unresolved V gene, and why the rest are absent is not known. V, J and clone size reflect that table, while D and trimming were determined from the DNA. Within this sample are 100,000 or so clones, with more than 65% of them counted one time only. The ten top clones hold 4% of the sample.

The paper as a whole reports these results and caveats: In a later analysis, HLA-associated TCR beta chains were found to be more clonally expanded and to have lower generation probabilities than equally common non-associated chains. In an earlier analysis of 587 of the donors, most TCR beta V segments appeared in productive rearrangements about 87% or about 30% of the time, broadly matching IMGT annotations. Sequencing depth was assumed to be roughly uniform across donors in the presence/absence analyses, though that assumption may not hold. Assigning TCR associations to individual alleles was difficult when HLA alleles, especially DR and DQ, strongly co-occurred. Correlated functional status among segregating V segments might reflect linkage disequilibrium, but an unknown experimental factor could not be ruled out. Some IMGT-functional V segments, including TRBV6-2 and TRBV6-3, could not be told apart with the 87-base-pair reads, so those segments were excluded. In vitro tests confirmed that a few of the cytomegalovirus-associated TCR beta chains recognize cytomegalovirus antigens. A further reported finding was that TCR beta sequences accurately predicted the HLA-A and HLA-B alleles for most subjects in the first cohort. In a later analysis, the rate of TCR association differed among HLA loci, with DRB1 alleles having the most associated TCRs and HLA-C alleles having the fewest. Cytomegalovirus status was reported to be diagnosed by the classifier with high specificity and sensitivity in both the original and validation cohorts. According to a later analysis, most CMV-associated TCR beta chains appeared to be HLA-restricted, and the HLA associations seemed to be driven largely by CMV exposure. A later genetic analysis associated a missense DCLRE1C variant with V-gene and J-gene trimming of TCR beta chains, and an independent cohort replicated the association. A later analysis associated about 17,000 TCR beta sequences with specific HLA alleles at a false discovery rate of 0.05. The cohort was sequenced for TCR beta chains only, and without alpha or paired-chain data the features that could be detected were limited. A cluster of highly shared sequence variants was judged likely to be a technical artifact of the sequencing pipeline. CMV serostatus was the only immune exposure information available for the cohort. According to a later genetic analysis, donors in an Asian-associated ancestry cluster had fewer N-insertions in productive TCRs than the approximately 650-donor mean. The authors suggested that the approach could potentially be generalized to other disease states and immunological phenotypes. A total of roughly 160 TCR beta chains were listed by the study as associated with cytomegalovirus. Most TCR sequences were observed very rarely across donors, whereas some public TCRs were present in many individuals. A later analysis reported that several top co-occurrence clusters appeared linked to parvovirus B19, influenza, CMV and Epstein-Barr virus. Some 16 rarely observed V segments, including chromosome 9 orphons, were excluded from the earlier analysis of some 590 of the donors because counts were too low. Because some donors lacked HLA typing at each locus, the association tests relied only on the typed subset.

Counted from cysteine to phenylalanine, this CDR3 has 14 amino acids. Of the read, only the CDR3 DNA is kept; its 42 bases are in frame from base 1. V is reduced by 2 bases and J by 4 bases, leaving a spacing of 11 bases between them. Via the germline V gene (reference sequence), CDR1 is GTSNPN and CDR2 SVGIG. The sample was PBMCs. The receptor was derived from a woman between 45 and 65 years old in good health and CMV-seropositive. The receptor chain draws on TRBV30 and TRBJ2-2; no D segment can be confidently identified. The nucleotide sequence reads TGTGCCTGGAGTCCCCGGGTCCTCACCGGGGAGCTGTTTTTT. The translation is CAWSPRVLTGELFF.